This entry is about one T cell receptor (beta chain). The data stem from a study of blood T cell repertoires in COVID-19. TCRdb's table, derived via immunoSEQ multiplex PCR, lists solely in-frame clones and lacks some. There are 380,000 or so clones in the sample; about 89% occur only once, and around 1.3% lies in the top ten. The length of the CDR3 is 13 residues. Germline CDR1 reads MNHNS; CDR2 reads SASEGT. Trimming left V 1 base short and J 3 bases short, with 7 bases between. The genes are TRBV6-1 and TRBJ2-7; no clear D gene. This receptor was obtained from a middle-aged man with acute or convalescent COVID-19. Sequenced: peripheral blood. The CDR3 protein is CASSEGTSYEQYF. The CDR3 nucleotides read TGTGCCAGCAGTGAAGGAACCAGCTACGAGCAGTACTTC.